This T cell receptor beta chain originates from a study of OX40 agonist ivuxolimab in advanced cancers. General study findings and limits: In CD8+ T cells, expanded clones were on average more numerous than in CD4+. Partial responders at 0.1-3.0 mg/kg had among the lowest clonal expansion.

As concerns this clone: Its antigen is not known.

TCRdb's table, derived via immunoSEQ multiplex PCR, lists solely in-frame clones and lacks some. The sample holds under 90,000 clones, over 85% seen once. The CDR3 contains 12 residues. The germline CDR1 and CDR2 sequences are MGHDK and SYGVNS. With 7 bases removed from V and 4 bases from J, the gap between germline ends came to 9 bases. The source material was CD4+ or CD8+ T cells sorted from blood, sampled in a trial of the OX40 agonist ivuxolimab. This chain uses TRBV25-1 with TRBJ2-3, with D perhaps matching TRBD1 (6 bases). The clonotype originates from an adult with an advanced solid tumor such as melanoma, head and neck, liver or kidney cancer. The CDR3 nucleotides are TGTGCCAGCACCGGGACACCAGATACGCAGTATTTT. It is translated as CASTGTPDTQYF.